Listed below are T cell receptor beta chains from one sample, sequenced in a study of cytomegalovirus exposure and HLA in healthy donors. Some clones are missing from TCRdb's copy, which holds only in-frame ones; the method was immunoSEQ multiplex PCR. Of some 98,000 clones listed, approximately 80% are singletons. The sample comprised PBMCs. The receptors shown here come from a female donor in good health and CMV-seropositive. The CDR3 runs from the conserved cysteine through the conserved F or W. D genes are given only for firm matches. Clone size appears in some rows only: once, few, many, or a class for an expanded clone.

clone_size	d_call	v_call	j_call	cdr3_nt	cdr3_aa
-	-	TRBV20-1	TRBJ1-5	TGCAGTGCTGAGTACCGGGACTCACTTCATTTT	CSAEYRDSLHF
few	TRBD1	TRBV27	TRBJ2-7	TGTGCCAGCAGTTTCCCCACCACTTCCCCGGACAGGGCACGCTTCTACTTC	CASSFPTTSPDRARFYF
-	-	TRBV5-1	TRBJ1-1	TGCGCCAGCAGCTTGTCGGGCAGGGGAGCTGAAGCTTTCTTT	CASSLSGRGAEAFF
-	TRBD1	TRBV28	TRBJ2-5	TGTGCCAGCAGTAACCGGGACAGCCAAGAGACCCAGTACTTC	CASSNRDSQETQYF
-	-	TRBV6-5	TRBJ1-2	TGTGCCAGCAGCATGGGGGACTTTCGCTACACCTTC	CASSMGDFRYTF
once	TRBD2	TRBV28	TRBJ2-5	TGTGCCAGCAGCCCCCAACTAGCGGGAGGGTTGGCGGAGACCCAGTACTTC	CASSPQLAGGLAETQYF
-	-	TRBV9	TRBJ1-3	TGTGCCAGCAGCGAATGGACAACTGGAAACACCATATATTTT	CASSEWTTGNTIYF
-	-	TRBV28	TRBJ1-1	TGTGCCAGCAGTTTCTCCGCGGGAAACACTGAAGCTTTCTTT	CASSFSAGNTEAFF
few	TRBD1	TRBV6-6	TRBJ2-7	TGTGCCAGCAAGGTCAGGGGGCAATCTTCTTACGAGCAGTACTTC	CASKVRGQSSYEQYF
-	TRBD2	TRBV5-1	TRBJ2-1	TGCGCCAGCAGCCCCGGGCGACTAGCGAGTCTTTACAATGAGCAGTTCTTC	CASSPGRLASLYNEQFF
few	-	TRBV28	TRBJ1-2	TGTGCCAGCAGTTCGTTCCCGGGGGGGGCCTATGGCTACACCTTC	CASSSFPGGAYGYTF
few	-	TRBV4-1	TRBJ2-7	TGCGCCAGCAGCCAAGAAGAACTCCTCGGGGGAGTTCGTTACGAGCAGTACTTC	CASSQEELLGGVRYEQYF
-	-	TRBV7-9	TRBJ2-2	TGTGCCAGCGGGGGGGCCGGCCCCACCGGGGAGCTGTTTTTT	CASGGAGPTGELFF
-	TRBD1	TRBV7-9	TRBJ2-1	TGTGCCAGCAGCTTAGGGACAGGGGAGTACAATGAGCAGTTCTTC	CASSLGTGEYNEQFF
-	TRBD1	TRBV5-1	TRBJ2-1	TGCGCCAGCAGCGTCGGGACAGAGGGCTCCTACAATGAGCAGTTCTTC	CASSVGTEGSYNEQFF
-	TRBD2	TRBV5-4	TRBJ2-1	TGTGCCAGCAGCAGCGGGACTCAGGGAAATGAGCAGTTCTTC	CASSSGTQGNEQFF
-	-	TRBV25-1	TRBJ1-1	TGTGCCAGCAGTGAAGGACGGGGGAACACTGAAGCTTTCTTT	CASSEGRGNTEAFF
-	-	TRBV6-1	TRBJ2-7	TGTGCCAGCAGTGAAAAGGGGGAGACCCCTTACGAGCAGTACTTC	CASSEKGETPYEQYF
-	TRBD1	TRBV25-1	TRBJ1-2	TGTGCCAGCAGTGAATCCCGGACAGGGAGGGGCTACACCTTC	CASSESRTGRGYTF
-	-	TRBV16	TRBJ1-4	TGTGCCAGCAGCCAATCTCGGGGGAATGAAAAACTGTTTTTT	CASSQSRGNEKLFF
few	TRBD1	TRBV9	TRBJ1-6	TGTGCCAGCAGCTCCAGACAGGGCACCTATAATTCACCCCTCCACTTT	CASSSRQGTYNSPLHF
-	-	TRBV27	TRBJ1-2	TGTGCCAGCAGGTCGAGGATAGCTAACTATGGCTACACCTTC	CASRSRIANYGYTF
-	TRBD1	TRBV6-1	TRBJ1-1	TGTGCCAGCGTCAGGGGGGTTGAAGCTTTCTTT	CASVRGVEAFF
-	-	TRBV4-1	TRBJ1-6	TGCGCCAGCAGCCAAGCCCTCGGGGGGAGCTCCTATAATTCACCCCTCCACTTT	CASSQALGGSSYNSPLHF
-	-	TRBV10-3	TRBJ1-1	TGTGCCATCAGTGAGTGGGACATGGGGCTGCCATCCATGAACACTGAAGCTTTCTTT	CAISEWDMGLPSMNTEAFF
-	TRBD2	TRBV7-9	TRBJ2-5	TGTGCCAGCAGCTTAACTAGCGGGGGGCACACAGAGACCCAGTACTTC	CASSLTSGGHTETQYF
-	TRBD1	TRBV28	TRBJ1-2	TGTGCCAGCAGTCCCTTTGGAAGGGGGCTAGCCTATGGCTACACCTTC	CASSPFGRGLAYGYTF
few	TRBD2	TRBV2	TRBJ2-5	TGTGCCAGCACCCCTTTTGCTAGCGGGGGGTACCAAGAGACCCAGTACTTC	CASTPFASGGYQETQYF
-	-	TRBV5-6	TRBJ1-3	TGTGCCAGCAGCCGGCGCAGGTACTCTGGAAACACCATATATTTT	CASSRRRYSGNTIYF
-	-	TRBV19	TRBJ1-3	TGTGCCAGTAGCTTACTTTCCGGAAACACCATATATTTT	CASSLLSGNTIYF